This T cell receptor (beta chain) is drawn from a study of blood T cell repertoires in COVID-19. Between the trimmed V and J ends, which lost 5 bases and 7 bases, there was a span of 8 bases. The CDR3 runs to 11 residues. CDR1 and CDR2 from the germline V gene are SGHTA and FQGNSA. Methods used by the authors: Amplification from reference gene primers served as the basis for estimated nucleated cell counts. Assay: immunoSEQ multiplex PCR; the TCRdb copy retains only in-frame clones and omits some. D and trimming were read from the DNA, whereas the V and J calls and clone size are those reported in that table. The sample lists approximately 120,000 clones; around nine tenths were seen once.

The sequenced material came from peripheral blood. The origin of this receptor is a woman older than 75 with acute or convalescent COVID-19. This sequence joins TRBV7-2 and TRBJ1-2; D is ambiguous. The CDR3 DNA sequence: TGTGCCAGCAGCCAGGAACTTGGCTACACCTTC. Encoded protein: CASSQELGYTF.